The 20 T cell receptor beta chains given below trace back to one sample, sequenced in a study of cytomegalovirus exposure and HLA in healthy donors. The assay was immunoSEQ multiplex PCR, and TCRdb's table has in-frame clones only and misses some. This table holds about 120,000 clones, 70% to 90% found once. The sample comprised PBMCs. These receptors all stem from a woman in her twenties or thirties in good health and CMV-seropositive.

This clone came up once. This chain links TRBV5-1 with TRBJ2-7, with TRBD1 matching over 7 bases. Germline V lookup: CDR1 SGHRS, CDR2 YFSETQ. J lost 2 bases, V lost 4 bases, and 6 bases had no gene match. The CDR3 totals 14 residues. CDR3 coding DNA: TGCGCCAGCAGCCCGGGACAGAAGACCTACGAGCAGTACTTC. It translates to CASSPGQKTYEQYF.

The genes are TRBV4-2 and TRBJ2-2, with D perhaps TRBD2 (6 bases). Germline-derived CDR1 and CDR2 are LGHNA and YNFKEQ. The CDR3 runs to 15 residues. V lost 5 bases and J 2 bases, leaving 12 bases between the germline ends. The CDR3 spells CASSGPGLNTGELFF. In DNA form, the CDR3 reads TGTGCCAGCAGCGGACCGGGACTTAACACCGGGGAGCTGTTTTTT.

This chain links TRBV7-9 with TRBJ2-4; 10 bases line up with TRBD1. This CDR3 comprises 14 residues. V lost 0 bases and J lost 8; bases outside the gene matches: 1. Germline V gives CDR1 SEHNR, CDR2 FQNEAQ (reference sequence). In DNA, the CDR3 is TGTGCCAGCAGCTTAGCGGGACAGGGGTACATTCAGTACTTC. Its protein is CASSLAGQGYIQYF.

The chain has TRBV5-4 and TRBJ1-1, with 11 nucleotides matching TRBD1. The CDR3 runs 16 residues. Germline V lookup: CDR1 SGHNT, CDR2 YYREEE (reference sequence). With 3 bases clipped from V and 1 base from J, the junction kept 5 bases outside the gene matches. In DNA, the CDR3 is TGTGCCAGCAGCTCCGGGACAGGGGGTAGGAACACTGAAGCTTTCTTT. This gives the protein CASSSGTGGRNTEAFF.

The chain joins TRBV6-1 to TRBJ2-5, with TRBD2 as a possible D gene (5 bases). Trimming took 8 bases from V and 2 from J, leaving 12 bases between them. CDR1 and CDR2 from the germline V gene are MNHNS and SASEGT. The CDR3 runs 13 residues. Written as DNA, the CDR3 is TGTGCCAGCCTGGACTCTCGGCAAGAGACCCAGTACTTC. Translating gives CASLDSRQETQYF.

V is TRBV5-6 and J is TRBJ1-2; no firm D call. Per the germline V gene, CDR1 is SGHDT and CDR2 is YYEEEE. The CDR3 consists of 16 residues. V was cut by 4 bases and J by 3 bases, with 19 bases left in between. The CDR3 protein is CASSKNGLPRDYGYTF. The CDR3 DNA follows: TGTGCCAGCAGCAAAAACGGACTCCCTAGGGACTATGGCTACACCTTC.

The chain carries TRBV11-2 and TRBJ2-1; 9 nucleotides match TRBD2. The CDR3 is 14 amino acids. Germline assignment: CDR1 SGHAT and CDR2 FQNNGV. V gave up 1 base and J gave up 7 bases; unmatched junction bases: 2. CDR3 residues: CASSLVSGGNEQFF. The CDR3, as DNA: TGTGCCAGCAGCTTAGTTAGCGGGGGTAATGAGCAGTTCTTC.

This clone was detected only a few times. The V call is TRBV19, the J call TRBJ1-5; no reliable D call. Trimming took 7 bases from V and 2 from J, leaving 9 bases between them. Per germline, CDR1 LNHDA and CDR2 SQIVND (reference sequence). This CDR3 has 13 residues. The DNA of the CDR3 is TGTGCCAGTAACTTATTCGGCAATCAGCCCCAGCATTTT. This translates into CASNLFGNQPQHF. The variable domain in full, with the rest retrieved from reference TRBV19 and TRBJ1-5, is DGGITQSPKYLFRKEGQNVTLSCEQNLNHDAMYWYRQDPGQGLRLIYYSQIVNDFQKGDIAEGYSVSREKKESFPLTVTSAQKNPTAFYLCASNLFGNQPQHFGDGTRLSIL.

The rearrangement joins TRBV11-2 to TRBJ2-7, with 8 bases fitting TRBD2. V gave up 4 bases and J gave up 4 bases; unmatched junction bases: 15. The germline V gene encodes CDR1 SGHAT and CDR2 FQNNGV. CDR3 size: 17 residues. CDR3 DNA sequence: TGTGCCAGCAGCTCACGGACTAGCCGAATAGAATCGTACGAGCAGTACTTC. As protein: CASSSRTSRIESYEQYF.

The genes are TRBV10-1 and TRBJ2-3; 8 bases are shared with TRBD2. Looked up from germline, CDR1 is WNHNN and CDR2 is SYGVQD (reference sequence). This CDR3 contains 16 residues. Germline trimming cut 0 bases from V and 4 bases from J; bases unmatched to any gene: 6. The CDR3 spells CASSESEAGGPDTQYF. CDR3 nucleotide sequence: TGCGCCAGCAGTGAGTCGGAGGCGGGAGGACCAGATACGCAGTATTTT.

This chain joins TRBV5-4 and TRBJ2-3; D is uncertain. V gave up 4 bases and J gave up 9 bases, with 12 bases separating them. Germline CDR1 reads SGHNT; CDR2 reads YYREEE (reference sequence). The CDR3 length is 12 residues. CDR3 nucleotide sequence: TGTGCCAGCAGCCTAGAGAAGGCCACGCAGTATTTT. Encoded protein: CASSLEKATQYF.

CDR3 in DNA: TGCGCCAGCAGCTTGGTGTCAGGGGGCGATGAAAAACTGTTTTTT. Its protein product is CASSLVSGGDEKLFF. The chain employs TRBV5-1 and TRBJ1-4; 8 positions agree with TRBD1. Germline CDR1 is SGHRS and CDR2 is YFSETQ. The CDR3 covers 15 residues. The V and J ends lost 0 bases and 6 bases, in that order; junction bases with no gene match: 4.

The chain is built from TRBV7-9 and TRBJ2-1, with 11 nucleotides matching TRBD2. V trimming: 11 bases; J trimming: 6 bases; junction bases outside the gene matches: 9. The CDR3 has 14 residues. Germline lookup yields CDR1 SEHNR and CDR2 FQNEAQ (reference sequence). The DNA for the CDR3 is TGTGCCGGGTTACTAGCGGGAGCCCCCAATGAGCAGTTCTTC. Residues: CAGLLAGAPNEQFF.

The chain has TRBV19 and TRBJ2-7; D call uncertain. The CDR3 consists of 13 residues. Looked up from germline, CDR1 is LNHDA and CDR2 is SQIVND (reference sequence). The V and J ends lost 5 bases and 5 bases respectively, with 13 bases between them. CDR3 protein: CASSSRDWDEQYF. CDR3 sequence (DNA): TGTGCCAGTAGTTCCCGCGACTGGGACGAGCAGTACTTC.

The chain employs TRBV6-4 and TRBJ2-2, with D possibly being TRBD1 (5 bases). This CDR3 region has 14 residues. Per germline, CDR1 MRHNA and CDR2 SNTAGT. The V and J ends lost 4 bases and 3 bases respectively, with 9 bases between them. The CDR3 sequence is CASSVTGHTGELFF. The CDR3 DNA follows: TGTGCCAGCAGTGTTACAGGCCACACCGGGGAGCTGTTTTTT.

This CDR3 reads CASSRRGLYTDTQYF. The CDR3, as DNA: TGCGCCAGCAGCCGCAGGGGGCTGTATACAGATACGCAGTATTTT. The chain has TRBV5-1 and TRBJ2-3, with 8 bases identical to TRBD1. The CDR3 is 15 residues long. Germline V gene sequence: CDR1 SGHRS, CDR2 YFSETQ. Trimming removed 4 bases from V and 3 bases from J; junction bases left unmatched: 7.

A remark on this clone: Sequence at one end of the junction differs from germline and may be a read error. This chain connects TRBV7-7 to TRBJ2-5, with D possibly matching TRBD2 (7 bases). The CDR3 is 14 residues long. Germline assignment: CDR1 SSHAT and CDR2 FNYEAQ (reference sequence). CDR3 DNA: TGTGCTAGCAGCTTAAGGGGGGGAGGAGAGACCCAGTACTTC. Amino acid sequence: CASSLRGGGETQYF.

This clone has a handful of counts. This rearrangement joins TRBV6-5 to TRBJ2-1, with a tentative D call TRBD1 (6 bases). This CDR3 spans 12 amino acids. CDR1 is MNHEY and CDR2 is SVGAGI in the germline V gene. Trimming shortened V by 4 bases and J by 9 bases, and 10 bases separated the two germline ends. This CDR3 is CASSSTGGEQFF. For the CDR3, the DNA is TGTGCCAGCAGTTCGACAGGCGGTGAGCAGTTCTTC.

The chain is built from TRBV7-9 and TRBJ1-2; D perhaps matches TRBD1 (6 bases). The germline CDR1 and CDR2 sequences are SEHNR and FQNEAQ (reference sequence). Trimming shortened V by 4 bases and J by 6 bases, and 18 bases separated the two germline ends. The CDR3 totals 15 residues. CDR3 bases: TGTGCCAGCAGCTCGGTCAGTCAGGGGTTCGATGGCTACACCTTC. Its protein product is CASSSVSQGFDGYTF.

This chain's CDR3 is CASSVLLLLAGDYTGELFF. The CDR3 DNA reads as TGTGCCAGCAGTGTCCTCCTTTTGTTAGCGGGGGATTACACCGGGGAGCTGTTTTTT. The chain has TRBV6-4 and TRBJ2-2; 9 bases align to TRBD2. Germline values: CDR1 MRHNA, CDR2 SNTAGT. The CDR3 is made up of 19 amino acids. V dropped 4 bases and J dropped 3; count of bases not matched to a gene: 15.